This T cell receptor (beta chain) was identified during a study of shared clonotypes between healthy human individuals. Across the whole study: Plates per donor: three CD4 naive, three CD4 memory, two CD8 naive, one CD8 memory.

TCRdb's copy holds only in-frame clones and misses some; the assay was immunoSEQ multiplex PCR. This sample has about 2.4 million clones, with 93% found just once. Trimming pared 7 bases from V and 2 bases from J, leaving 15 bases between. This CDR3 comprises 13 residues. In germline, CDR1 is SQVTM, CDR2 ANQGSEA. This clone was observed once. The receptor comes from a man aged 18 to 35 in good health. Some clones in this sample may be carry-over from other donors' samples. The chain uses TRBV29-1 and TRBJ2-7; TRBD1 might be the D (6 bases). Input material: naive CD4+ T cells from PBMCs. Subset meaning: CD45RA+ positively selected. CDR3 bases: TGCAGCGCCCTGGGACAACAACCCTACGAGCAGTACTTC. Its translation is CSALGQQPYEQYF.